Shown below are 11 T cell receptor beta chains from a single sample sequenced in a study of cytomegalovirus exposure and HLA in healthy donors. A multiplex PCR was run with 60 Vbeta primers and 13 Jbeta primers. Measured with immunoSEQ multiplex PCR; TCRdb has only the in-frame clones, and not every one. Of approximately 140,000 clones listed, just under 80% are singletons. Material for sequencing was PBMCs. Source of these receptors: a woman in her late teens or twenties in good health and CMV-seronegative.

V usage is TRBV27 and J usage is TRBJ2-7; 10 bases map to TRBD2. This CDR3 region has 16 residues. J gave up 2 bases and V 8 bases, and 12 bases lay outside the gene matches. Germline-derived CDR1 and CDR2 are MNHEY and SMNVEV (reference sequence). This CDR3 reads CASGRLAGALPYEQYF. Written as DNA, the CDR3 is TGTGCCAGCGGGCGGCTAGCGGGAGCCCTCCCCTACGAGCAGTACTTC.

This clone was found a few times. The chain is built from TRBV19 and TRBJ2-3; D is perhaps TRBD2 (6 bases). The CDR3 runs to 13 residues. Germline-derived CDR1 and CDR2 are LNHDA and SQIVND (reference sequence). V was cut by 4 bases and J by 5 bases, with 10 bases left in between. The CDR3 DNA reads TGTGCCAGTAGTACCGGGCGGGGAGATACGCAGTATTTT. It specifies CASSTGRGDTQYF.

This clone was counted once. This chain joins TRBV19 and TRBJ1-1; 7 nucleotides match TRBD1. The V and J ends lost 3 bases and 0 bases, in that order; junction bases with no gene match: 4. CDR3 length: 15 residues. CDR1 and CDR2 (germline): LNHDA, SQIVND (reference sequence). The CDR3 region has the DNA TGTGCCAGTAGTATGGGAGACAGGGTGAACACTGAAGCTTTCTTT. As protein: CASSMGDRVNTEAFF.

The table lists this clone with a few counts. The rearrangement uses TRBV5-6 and TRBJ2-3; the match to TRBD2 covers 7 bases. This CDR3 spans 15 amino acids. Germline lookup yields CDR1 SGHDT and CDR2 YYEEEE. With 4 bases clipped from V and 9 bases from J, the junction kept 14 bases outside the gene matches. For the CDR3, the DNA is TGTGCCAGCAGCCGGGACTACCTGAACTCAGGGACGCAGTATTTT. As protein: CASSRDYLNSGTQYF.

The chain couples TRBV10-1 to TRBJ2-2; D gene uncertain. The CDR3 sequence is 14 residues long. The V gene lost 0 bases and the J gene lost 7 bases, with 9 bases spanning the gap. CDR1 is WNHNN, CDR2 SYGVQD, per germline (reference sequence). CDR3 loop: CASSESVSNGELFF. CDR3 DNA sequence: TGCGCCAGCAGTGAGTCCGTGAGCAACGGGGAGCTGTTTTTT.

The chain recombines TRBV30 with TRBJ1-1, with a possible D match to TRBD1 (6 bases). V shed 2 bases and J shed 9 bases, with 25 bases lying between them. The CDR3 length is 16 residues. CDR1 and CDR2 from the germline V gene are GTSNPN and SVGIG (reference sequence). As DNA, the CDR3 is TGTGCCTGGAGTAAAAGAGACCGGGGGGACACACTGAAAGCTTTCTTT. Encoded protein: CAWSKRDRGDTLKAFF.

The chain has TRBV7-8 and TRBJ1-5, with unresolved D. From germline, CDR1 is SGHVS and CDR2 FQNEAQ. The CDR3 runs to 16 residues. V was shortened by 0 bases and J by 5 bases, with 14 bases between the two germline ends. The CDR3 DNA reads TGTGCCAGCAGCTTAGCAGCGGCAGGAGAGGATCAGCCCCAGCATTTT. Translation gives CASSLAAAGEDQPQHF.

V gene TRBV6-6 combines with J gene TRBJ2-1; D is possibly TRBD1 (6 bases). The CDR3 totals 15 residues. The germline V gene encodes CDR1 MNHNY and CDR2 SVGAGI (reference sequence). Trimming removed 7 bases at V and 7 bases at J, with 20 bases between. The CDR3 region has the DNA TGTGCCAGCACTCCCAGAGGGGGAGAAACAAATGAGCAGTTCTTC. The encoded protein is CASTPRGGETNEQFF.

V and J are TRBV6-1 and TRBJ2-1; TRBD1 agrees at 7 bases. The CDR3 has 12 amino acids. V lost 5 bases, J lost 14 bases, and 9 bases stayed unmatched. Germline V gene sequence: CDR1 MNHNS, CDR2 SASEGT. This CDR3 reads CASSTDRFREFF. The CDR3 DNA reads as TGTGCCAGCAGTACGGACAGGTTTAGGGAGTTCTTC.

The V and J genes are TRBV29-1 and TRBJ1-1; D might be TRBD1 (5 bases). Germline CDR1 SQVTM, CDR2 ANQGSEA. Deletions cut 4 bases from V and 12 bases from J, with 12 bases between. There are 10 residues in the CDR3. CDR3 coding DNA: TGCAGCGTTGTCCAGGGTCAGCCTTTCTTT. This sequence encodes CSVVQGQPFF.

The rearrangement links TRBV4-1 to TRBJ2-7; D uncertain. V gave up 4 bases and J gave up 2 bases, with 15 bases separating them. The V gene's germline CDR1 is MGHRA and CDR2 YSYEKL. This CDR3 spans 15 amino acids. The CDR3 reads CASSREERRTYEQYF. CDR3 in DNA: TGCGCCAGCAGCCGCGAGGAGCGAAGAACCTACGAGCAGTACTTC.